The 27 T cell receptor beta chains presented below share a single source sample, sequenced in a study of CD8 T cells in Susac syndrome. The authors reverse transcribed 0.5 to 1 ug RNA with random hexamers. MiXCR, run by TCRdb on the immunoSEQ multiplex PCR reads, gives a single entry per CDR3 protein. The sample contains fewer than 350,000 distinct CDR3 sequences, about 90% of which appear only once. Specimen: CD4+ T cells from PBMCs. The receptors stem from a human donor with multiple sclerosis.

This rearrangement joins TRBV11-1 to TRBJ1-1, with TRBD1 matching 7 bases. In germline, CDR1 is SGHAT, CDR2 FQDESV (reference sequence). This CDR3 spans 13 amino acids. Trimming at V came to 1 base and at J to 10 bases, leaving 6 bases not matched to a gene. The CDR3 region has the DNA TGTGCCAGCAGCTTAGGAGACAGGGCCCCAGCTTTCTTT. Encoded protein: CASSLGDRAPAFF.

CDR3 region: CASSYSGLTTETQYF. Written as DNA, the CDR3 is TGTGCCAGCAGTTACTCGGGACTAACGACAGAGACCCAGTACTTC. The genes are TRBV6-2 or TRBV6-3 and TRBJ2-5; 7 nucleotides match TRBD2. Trimming took 0 bases from V and 4 from J; bases not matched to a gene: 5. Germline CDR1 and CDR2: MNHEY and SVGEGT. The CDR3 length is 15 residues.

This chain joins TRBV5-1 and TRBJ1-6; 8 bases align to TRBD1. This CDR3 spans 14 amino acids. CDR1 and CDR2 from the germline V gene are SGHRS and YFSETQ. The V segment lost 7 bases and the J segment 8 bases; nucleotides outside the gene matches: 8. Written as DNA, the CDR3 is TGCGCCAGCGGAACGACAGGGGACGATTCACCCCTCCACTTT. It codes for CASGTTGDDSPLHF.

This clonotype showed up just once. The J gene is TRBJ1-2, the V gene TRBV20-1; 9 bases agree with TRBD1. CDR3 size: 14 residues. Germline lookup yields CDR1 DFQATT and CDR2 SNEGSKA (reference sequence). J lost 4 bases, V lost 5 bases, and 8 bases had no gene match. The CDR3 loop reads CSACSTGGCYGYTF. The CDR3, as DNA: TGCAGTGCTTGCTCAACAGGGGGCTGCTATGGCTACACCTTC.

The rearrangement links TRBV20-1 to TRBJ2-5; perhaps TRBD1 as D (6 bases). The V end lost 5 bases, the J end lost 3 bases, and 16 bases lay between the germline ends. Germline V gives CDR1 DFQATT, CDR2 SNEGSKA (reference sequence). The CDR3 is 14 residues long. The CDR3 loop is CSASPGAVKETQYF. The CDR3 DNA reads TGCAGTGCTTCACCAGGGGCCGTAAAAGAGACCCAGTACTTC.

The chain couples TRBV19 to TRBJ1-4; D is undetermined. This CDR3 is built from 13 residues. Germline V CDR1 and CDR2: LNHDA, SQIVND (reference sequence). Trimming took off 7 bases at V and 5 bases at J, with 11 bases between the two ends. CDR3 DNA: TGTGCCAGTACGGGGTCTGCGAATGAAAAACTGTTTTTT. It yields the protein CASTGSANEKLFF.

J is TRBJ1-5 and V is TRBV6-6; the D is unclear. The germline V gene has CDR1 MNHNY and CDR2 SVGAGI (reference sequence). The ends were cut back, 2 bases at V and 0 bases at J, with 8 bases in the middle. CDR3 length: 15 amino acids. DNA for the CDR3: TGTGCCAGCAGTTACGACCCCTATAGCAATCAGCCCCAGCATTTT. Protein: CASSYDPYSNQPQHF.

The chain couples TRBV12-3 or TRBV12-4 to TRBJ1-1, with D tentatively TRBD1 (6 bases). The CDR3 sequence is 15 residues long. The V end lost 6 bases, the J end lost 3 bases, and 17 bases lay between the germline ends. The CDR3: CASRPGTRVDTEAFF. In DNA form, the CDR3 reads TGTGCCAGCAGACCCGGGACACGGGTAGACACTGAAGCTTTCTTT.

V and J are TRBV18 and TRBJ2-5, with D unresolved. Trimming left V 3 bases short and J 5 bases short, with 13 bases between. CDR3 length: 14 residues. Per the germline V gene, CDR1 is KGHSH and CDR2 is LQKENI. The DNA of the CDR3 is TGTGCCAGCTCACCGACCTCAACCGAGGAGACCCAGTACTTC. Translated: CASSPTSTEETQYF.

The chain is built from TRBV4-2 and TRBJ2-1, with TRBD1 identical over 8 bases. The CDR3 spans 15 residues. CDR1 and CDR2 from the germline V gene are LGHNA and YNFKEQ. The V gene end was trimmed by 2 bases and the J gene end by 5 bases; junction bases not matched to a gene: 5. The CDR3 DNA follows: TGTGCCAGCAGCCAACCGGGACAGGCCGACAATGAGCAGTTCTTC. This codes for CASSQPGQADNEQFF.

The chain has TRBV19 and TRBJ2-7; tentatively, D is TRBD2 (6 bases). V dropped 6 bases and J dropped 2 bases, with 20 bases sitting between them. The CDR3 length is 16 residues. Per germline, CDR1 LNHDA and CDR2 SQIVND (reference sequence). The CDR3 region has the DNA TGTGCCAGTAGCGGGGAAGTTAGCGGAAATACCTACGAGCAGTACTTC. This encodes CASSGEVSGNTYEQYF.

This sequence joins TRBV20-1 and TRBJ2-7; TRBD1 matches at 7 bases. The V and J ends lost 7 bases and 6 bases, in that order; junction bases with no gene match: 15. The length of the CDR3 is 14 residues. Germline CDR1 reads DFQATT; CDR2 reads SNEGSKA (reference sequence). The CDR3 region is CSVPGRGQRCEQYF. As DNA, the CDR3 is TGCAGTGTCCCAGGCAGGGGACAGCGCTGCGAGCAGTACTTC.

This clonotype was observed a few times. The V call is TRBV7-8, the J call TRBJ2-7; weak D call: TRBD1 (6 bases). V dropped 2 bases and J dropped 2 bases, with 7 bases sitting between them. Germline V CDR1 and CDR2: SGHVS, FQNEAQ. This CDR3 comprises 13 residues. The CDR3 is CASSLNRAYEQYF. The CDR3 bases are TGTGCCAGCAGCTTAAACAGGGCCTACGAGCAGTACTTC.

This clonotype has a single count. This chain uses TRBV2 with TRBJ2-5; 12 nucleotides line up with TRBD2. This CDR3 spans 13 amino acids. Germline assignment: CDR1 SNHLY and CDR2 FYNNEI. V gave up 7 bases and J gave up 10 bases; unmatched junction bases: 7. CDR3 DNA: TGTGCCAGCAATGGACTAGCGGGACGGCTCCAGTACTTC. Residues: CASNGLAGRLQYF.

V is TRBV29-1 and J is TRBJ1-5, with D possibly matching TRBD1 (5 bases). CDR1 and CDR2 (germline): SQVTM, ANQGSEA. This CDR3 is built from 13 residues. V was pared by 6 bases and J by 4 bases, with 13 bases between. The CDR3 nucleotides read TGCAGCGTGCGGAGGGGCGCGAATCAGCCCCAGCATTTT. It specifies CSVRRGANQPQHF.

The rearrangement uses TRBV6-2 or TRBV6-3 and TRBJ2-7; no clear D gene. The length of the CDR3 is 13 residues. Germline CDR1 and CDR2: MNHEY and SVGEGT. The V and J ends lost 8 bases and 0 bases respectively, with 11 bases between them. The CDR3 protein is CASGNSGSYEQYF. CDR3 coding DNA: TGTGCCAGCGGCAACTCGGGCTCCTACGAGCAGTACTTC.

The rearrangement joins TRBV7-9 to TRBJ1-5; tentatively, D is TRBD1 (5 bases). Deletions cut 3 bases from V and 4 bases from J, with 10 bases between. The CDR3 totals 14 residues. Germline loops: CDR1 SEHNR, CDR2 FQNEAQ (reference sequence). This CDR3 is CASSFGGANQPQHF. The CDR3 bases are TGTGCCAGCAGCTTCGGGGGAGCTAATCAGCCCCAGCATTTT.

The chain joins TRBV11-2 to TRBJ2-4; no definite D call. V was trimmed by 2 bases and J by 0 bases, leaving 5 bases between them. The CDR3 has 14 residues. Germline loops: CDR1 SGHAT, CDR2 FQNNGV. As DNA, the CDR3 is TGTGCCAGCAGCTTAAAAGAAGCCAAAAACATTCAGTACTTC. This translates into CASSLKEAKNIQYF.

This sequence joins TRBV15 and TRBJ2-7; D gene unclear. Trimming shortened V by 3 bases and J by 2 bases, and 14 bases separated the two germline ends. This CDR3 region has 15 residues. CDR1 and CDR2 (germline): LNHNV, YYDKDF (reference sequence). The CDR3 loop is CATSSGRDLTYEQYF. In nucleotides, the CDR3 is TGTGCCACCAGCAGTGGAAGAGACCTTACCTACGAGCAGTACTTC.

The CDR3 spells CASSLVREGTQRARELFF. The DNA of the CDR3 is TGTGCCAGCAGCTTGGTCCGCGAGGGGACACAGCGAGCCCGGGAGCTGTTTTTT. The chain has TRBV5-6 and TRBJ2-2; tentatively, D is TRBD1 (6 bases). This CDR3 spans 18 amino acids. Looked up from germline, CDR1 is SGHDT and CDR2 is YYEEEE. Trimming took 0 bases from V and 9 from J, leaving 24 bases between them. The full variable domain, its missing parts supplied by reference TRBV5-6 and TRBJ2-2, is DAGVTQSPTHLIKTRGQQVTLRCSPKSGHDTVSWYQQALGQGPQFIFQYYEEEERQRGNFPDRFSGHQFPNYSSELNVNALLLGDSALYLCASSLVREGTQRARELFFGEGSRLTVL.

The chain carries TRBV20-1 and TRBJ2-3; maybe TRBD1 (5 bases). The CDR3 contains 15 residues. Trimming removed 6 bases from V and 1 base from J, with 17 bases in between. CDR1 is DFQATT and CDR2 is SNEGSKA in the germline V gene (reference sequence). This CDR3 is CSAPLGHIGTDTQYF. The CDR3 DNA sequence: TGCAGTGCCCCCCTGGGGCATATTGGCACAGATACGCAGTATTTT.

The chain employs TRBV5-6 and TRBJ2-3; 8 bases map to TRBD2. V lost 6 bases to trimming and J lost 4 bases; unmatched junction nucleotides: 7. Germline CDR1 reads SGHDT; CDR2 reads YYEEEE. The CDR3 extends over 14 amino acids. The CDR3 region has the DNA TGTGCCAGCATGAGCGGGAGCACGGCAGATACGCAGTATTTT. Its protein product is CASMSGSTADTQYF.

The V gene is TRBV3-1, the J gene TRBJ1-4; TRBD1 aligns across 8 bases. The CDR3 sequence is 14 residues long. Per the germline V gene, CDR1 is LGHDT and CDR2 is YNNKEL (reference sequence). J was trimmed by 7 bases and V by 4 bases; bases with no gene match: 5. This CDR3 is CASSPYRGSEKLFF. The CDR3, as DNA: TGTGCCAGCAGCCCGTACAGGGGGAGTGAAAAACTGTTTTTT. Using reference TRBV3-1 and TRBJ1-4 for the parts outside the CDR3, the full variable domain is DTAVSQTPKYLVTQMGNDKSIKCEQNLGHDTMYWYKQDSKKFLKIMFSYNNKELIINETVPNRFSPKSPDKAHLNLHINSLELGDSAVYFCASSPYRGSEKLFFGSGTQLSVL.

This sequence joins TRBV7-2 and TRBJ2-7; D is ambiguous. CDR1 and CDR2 (germline): SGHTA, FQGNSA. With 0 bases removed from V and 3 bases from J, the gap between germline ends came to 3 bases. The CDR3 has 12 amino acids. CDR3 sequence: CASSLAHYEQYF. DNA of the CDR3: TGTGCCAGCAGCTTAGCACACTACGAGCAGTACTTC.

The chain has TRBV5-1 and TRBJ1-1; D is undetermined. This CDR3 contains 16 residues. CDR1 and CDR2 (germline): SGHRS, YFSETQ. Trimming left V 0 bases short and J 0 bases short, with 12 bases between. CDR3 loop: CASSLVFLSMNTEAFF. The CDR3, as DNA: TGCGCCAGCAGCTTGGTATTCCTCAGTATGAACACTGAAGCTTTCTTT.

V gene TRBV12-3 or TRBV12-4 combines with J gene TRBJ1-1, with TRBD1 matching over 8 bases. V shed 4 bases and J 5 bases; nucleotides not matched to a gene: 15. The CDR3 runs 17 residues. The CDR3 loop is CASSSSSNRGAGTEAFF. CDR3 sequence (DNA): TGTGCCAGCAGTTCGTCTTCTAACAGGGGGGCCGGGACTGAAGCTTTCTTT.

The rearrangement joins TRBV6-6 to TRBJ1-1; D is ambiguous. The V gene's germline CDR1 is MNHNY and CDR2 SVGAGI (reference sequence). Trimming stripped 0 bases from V and 4 bases from J, with 9 bases between. The CDR3 length is 14 residues. CDR3 region: CASSYSFSSTEAFF. The CDR3 DNA sequence: TGTGCCAGCAGTTACTCTTTCTCGTCCACTGAAGCTTTCTTT.